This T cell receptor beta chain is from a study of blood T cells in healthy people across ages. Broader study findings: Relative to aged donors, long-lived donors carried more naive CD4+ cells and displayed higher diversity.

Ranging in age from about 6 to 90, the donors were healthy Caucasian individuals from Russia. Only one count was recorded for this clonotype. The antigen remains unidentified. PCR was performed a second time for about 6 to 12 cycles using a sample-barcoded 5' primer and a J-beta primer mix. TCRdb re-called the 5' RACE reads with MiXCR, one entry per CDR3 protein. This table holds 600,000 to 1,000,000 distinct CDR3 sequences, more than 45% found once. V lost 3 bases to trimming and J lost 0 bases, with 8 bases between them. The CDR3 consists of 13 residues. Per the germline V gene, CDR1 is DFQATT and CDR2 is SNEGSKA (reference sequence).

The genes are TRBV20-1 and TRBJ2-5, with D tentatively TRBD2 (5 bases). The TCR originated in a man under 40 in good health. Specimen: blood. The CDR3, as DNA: TGCAGTGCTAGTCGAGGGTACCAAGAGACCCAGTACTTC. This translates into CSASRGYQETQYF.